These 26 T cell receptor beta chains were all obtained from the same sample, sequenced in a study of human T cells and chemical hapten exposure. Described time point: patch test 3, about 24 weeks after DPC sensitization. As for treatment: therapeutic diphenylcyclopropenone sensitization with weekly scalp DPC. TCRdb redid the calling of the RACE reads with MiXCR, one entry per CDR3 protein. Of about 90,000 distinct CDR3 sequences in the sample, around 9.9% were seen once. The material sequenced was whole blood, taken in connection with sensitization to the hapten diphenylcyclopropenone (DPC). These receptors came from a woman under 40 with alopecia areata. Some clones in this sample may be carry-over from other donors' samples.

Relative to its sample, this clonotype is medium-sized. The rearrangement joins TRBV28 to TRBJ2-2; D perhaps matches TRBD1 (5 bases). The length of the CDR3 is 15 residues. Trimming cost V 3 bases and J 6 bases, with 14 bases left between them. Looked up from germline, CDR1 is MDHEN and CDR2 is SYDVKM. The CDR3 DNA reads as TGTGCCAGCAGTTTCCTAACAGACAGTCCCGGGGAGCTGTTTTTT. It translates to CASSFLTDSPGELFF.

This clonotype was counted many times. V is TRBV29-1 and J is TRBJ2-1; 11 nucleotides match TRBD2. This CDR3 spans 19 amino acids. V was pared by 2 bases and J by 0 bases, with 12 bases of the junction left unmatched. Germline V CDR1 and CDR2: SQVTM, ANQGSEA. The CDR3 protein is CSVELWVAGGQSSYNEQFF. For the CDR3, the DNA is TGCAGCGTTGAATTATGGGTAGCGGGAGGGCAGAGCTCCTACAATGAGCAGTTCTTC.

At least ten counts were recorded for this clonotype. J is TRBJ1-1 and V is TRBV7-2; D gene ambiguous. Per the germline V gene, CDR1 is SGHTA and CDR2 is FQGNSA. This CDR3 comprises 13 residues. The ends were cut back, 3 bases at V and 8 bases at J, with 13 bases in the middle. CDR3 loop: CASSFGYTQEAFF. CDR3 bases: TGTGCCAGCAGCTTTGGGTACACCCAAGAAGCTTTCTTT.

This clonotype was counted between two and nine times. The V and J genes are TRBV10-1 and TRBJ2-5, with 9 bases lining up with TRBD2. V shed 5 bases, J shed 0 bases, and the junction held 4 bases outside the gene matches. CDR3 length equals 15 residues. CDR1 is WNHNN and CDR2 is SYGVQD in the germline V gene (reference sequence). CDR3: CASSMSGGYQETQYF. For the CDR3, the DNA is TGCGCCAGCAGTATGAGCGGGGGGTACCAAGAGACCCAGTACTTC.

The gene calls are TRBV18 and TRBJ1-6, with TRBD1 matching 9 bases. The CDR3 runs to 14 residues. The V and J ends lost 8 bases and 7 bases, in that order; junction bases with no gene match: 6. The V gene's germline CDR1 is KGHSH and CDR2 LQKENI. In nucleotides, the CDR3 is TGTGCCAGCGGGACAGGGAATTCGAATTCACCCCTCCACTTT. It encodes CASGTGNSNSPLHF.

The gene calls are TRBV3-1 and TRBJ2-7, with 11 bases lining up with TRBD2. This CDR3 comprises 16 residues. CDR1 and CDR2 from the germline V gene are LGHDT and YNNKEL (reference sequence). J gave up 5 bases and V 6 bases, and 12 bases lay outside the gene matches. The CDR3 reads CASSLYTSGRAHEQYF. CDR3 bases: TGTGCCAGCAGTCTTTATACTAGCGGGAGAGCCCACGAGCAGTACTTC.

On this clonotype itself: This could be a read error, since a much larger clone is one nucleotide away. The chain joins TRBV4-1 to TRBJ1-3, with 9 positions matching TRBD1. Germline V gene lookup returns CDR1 MGHRA and CDR2 YSYEKL. This CDR3 comprises 14 residues. The CDR3 reads CTSSLQGAGNTIYF. DNA of the CDR3: TGCACCAGCAGCCTACAGGGGGCGGGAAACACCATATATTTT.

In this sample, this clonotype turned up many times. The V gene is TRBV6-2 or TRBV6-3, the J gene TRBJ2-2; no definite D call. Between the trimmed V and J ends, which lost 8 bases and 3 bases, there was a span of 13 bases. The germline V gene encodes CDR1 MNHEY and CDR2 SVGEGT. The CDR3 is 14 amino acids. The CDR3 loop is CASRELLDTGELFF. The DNA of the CDR3 is TGTGCCAGCCGCGAGCTTTTGGACACCGGGGAGCTGTTTTTT.

This clonotype was detected many times. The chain carries TRBV6-1 and TRBJ1-6; 7 bases are a match to TRBD1. The CDR3 is 17 amino acids. The germline gives CDR1 MNHNS, CDR2 SASEGT. Losses at the gene ends were 5 bases for V and 1 base for J; bases not matched to a gene: 8. The CDR3 reads CASSLSGGGSYNSPLHF. CDR3 coding DNA: TGTGCCAGCAGTTTATCAGGGGGTGGGTCCTATAATTCACCCCTCCACTTT.

This clonotype was counted at least ten times. This rearrangement joins TRBV29-1 to TRBJ2-3, with TRBD1 as a possible D gene (5 bases). The CDR3 sequence is 14 residues long. The V end was cut by 5 bases, the J end by 2 bases, with 14 bases between. Germline V gives CDR1 SQVTM, CDR2 ANQGSEA. CDR3 DNA: TGCAGCGTTTCACCCAGGGTTCACACAGATACGCAGTATTTT. Its translation: CSVSPRVHTDTQYF.

V and J are TRBV28 and TRBJ2-7; D call uncertain. Germline CDR1 is MDHEN and CDR2 is SYDVKM. The V end lost 7 bases, the J end lost 2 bases, and 9 bases lay between the germline ends. This CDR3 contains 12 residues. The CDR3 here is CASKLGPYEQYF. The CDR3, as DNA: TGTGCCAGCAAGTTAGGGCCCTACGAGCAGTACTTC.

This clonotype turned up a few times. The V call is TRBV11-2, the J call TRBJ2-1, with TRBD1 identical over 11 bases. Germline V lookup: CDR1 SGHAT, CDR2 FQNNGV. V gave up 9 bases and J gave up 7 bases; unmatched junction bases: 8. This CDR3 contains 14 residues. The chain's CDR3 is CASVGTGGQNEQFF. CDR3 in DNA: TGTGCCAGTGTCGGGACAGGGGGACAGAATGAGCAGTTCTTC.

A word on this clonotype: One junction end does not reproduce the germline sequence, and a read error may be involved. This rearrangement joins TRBV4-2 to TRBJ2-1; D unresolved. This CDR3 comprises 11 residues. Germline V CDR1 and CDR2: LGHNA, YNFKEQ. CDR3 DNA: TGTGCCAGCAGCCAAGAACAAGTAAGGGTCTTC. Residues: CASSQEQVRVF.

This clonotype was seen many times. The rearrangement joins TRBV3-1 to TRBJ1-2; D not certain. The CDR3 loop spans 14 amino acids. Germline CDR1 LGHDT, CDR2 YNNKEL (reference sequence). V lost 0 bases to trimming and J lost 4 bases, with 9 bases between them. CDR3 bases: TGTGCCAGCAGCCAAGACACCCGCCTCTATGGCTACACCTTC. Translating it yields CASSQDTRLYGYTF.

As to this clonotype: One junction end does not reproduce the germline sequence, and a read error may be involved. The gene calls are TRBV6-6 and TRBJ1-2; D possibly corresponds to TRBD1 (6 bases). Germline V lookup: CDR1 MNHNY, CDR2 SVGAGI (reference sequence). This CDR3 is 13 amino acids long. The CDR3 DNA follows: TGTGCCAGCAGTAACTCAGGGGAGCGTGGCTACACCTTC. Translation: CASSNSGERGYTF.

This clonotype has only a few counts. The chain has TRBV6-4 and TRBJ2-7, with a weak D call TRBD2 (6 bases). This CDR3 is 16 amino acids long. Trimming shortened V by 4 bases and J by 2 bases, and 18 bases separated the two germline ends. Germline values: CDR1 MRHNA, CDR2 SNTAGT. In DNA form, the CDR3 reads TGTGCCAGCAGTGCAACCGGGACTCGGGAGCCCTACGAGCAGTACTTC. This encodes CASSATGTREPYEQYF.

The rearrangement uses TRBV30 and TRBJ2-3; the D gene is possibly TRBD2 (6 bases). The V and J ends lost 8 bases and 0 bases respectively, with 15 bases between them. CDR3 length: 14 residues. CDR1 and CDR2 (germline): GTSNPN, SVGIG (reference sequence). The CDR3 DNA is TGTGCCGGAGGAGAGGGACTTAGCACAGATACGCAGTATTTT. Translating it yields CAGGEGLSTDTQYF. The full variable domain, in which reference TRBV30 and TRBJ2-3 provide the parts outside the CDR3, is SQTIHQWPATLVQPVGSPLSLECTVEGTSNPNLYWYRQAAGRGLQLLFYSVGIGQISSEVPQNLSASRPQDRQFILSSKKLLLSDSGFYLCAGGEGLSTDTQYFGPGTRLTVL.

In its sample, this clonotype was seen many times. The chain couples TRBV4-1 to TRBJ2-3; a possible D gene is TRBD2 (6 bases). The CDR3 runs to 16 residues. The V and J ends lost 3 bases and 6 bases respectively, with 19 bases between them. Germline-derived CDR1 and CDR2 are MGHRA and YSYEKL. The CDR3: CASSQTFRDWQDTQYF. The CDR3 DNA reads TGCGCCAGCAGCCAGACCTTCCGGGACTGGCAGGATACGCAGTATTTT.

CDR3: CAWSVNRRGYTF. Written as DNA, the CDR3 is TGTGCCTGGAGTGTAAATCGCCGTGGCTACACCTTC. The chain is built from TRBV30 and TRBJ1-2; no clear D gene. The CDR3 has 12 amino acids. Germline V CDR1 and CDR2: GTSNPN, SVGIG (reference sequence). V gave up 0 bases and J gave up 7 bases, with 9 bases separating them. Together with reference TRBV30 and TRBJ1-2, the CDR3 gives the full variable domain: SQTIHQWPATLVQPVGSPLSLECTVEGTSNPNLYWYRQAAGRGLQLLFYSVGIGQISSEVPQNLSASRPQDRQFILSSKKLLLSDSGFYLCAWSVNRRGYTFGSGTRLTVV.

In this sample, this clonotype turned up many times. The rearrangement links TRBV29-1 to TRBJ2-7, with D perhaps matching TRBD1 or TRBD2 (5 bases each). Germline CDR1 and CDR2: SQVTM and ANQGSEA. This CDR3 is 11 amino acids long. V lost 5 bases to trimming and J lost 6 bases, with 11 bases between them. The CDR3: CSVLLRGEQYF. The CDR3 nucleotides are TGCAGCGTTCTGTTGAGGGGCGAGCAGTACTTC.

The table lists this clonotype with many counts. The rearrangement joins TRBV20-1 to TRBJ2-7; 7 bases match TRBD1. J lost 0 bases, V lost 5 bases, and 4 bases had no gene match. The CDR3 totals 13 residues. Germline V gene data show CDR1 as DFQATT and CDR2 as SNEGSKA (reference sequence). DNA for the CDR3: TGCAGTGCTGCGACAGGGAACTCCTACGAGCAGTACGTC. Protein: CSAATGNSYEQYV.

This clonotype was observed a handful of times. The V and J genes are TRBV7-2 and TRBJ1-2; possibly TRBD1 for D (5 bases). CDR3 length: 13 residues. Looked up from germline, CDR1 is SGHTA and CDR2 is FQGNSA. The ends were cut back, 5 bases at V and 8 bases at J, with 15 bases in the middle. CDR3: CASSPGAGWGYTF. In nucleotides, the CDR3 is TGTGCCAGCAGCCCTGGGGCAGGCTGGGGCTACACCTTC.

In its sample, this clonotype was seen many times. The chain links TRBV3-1 to TRBJ1-4; D unclear. Germline V gives CDR1 LGHDT, CDR2 YNNKEL (reference sequence). Trimming left V 8 bases short and J 2 bases short, with 12 bases between. This CDR3 comprises 14 residues. CDR3 sequence reads: CASGSAGTNEKLFF. Here the CDR3 DNA reads TGTGCCAGCGGGTCGGCGGGGACTAATGAAAAACTGTTTTTT.

This clonotype came up many times. The chain employs TRBV6-2 or TRBV6-3 and TRBJ1-5; D gene unclear. CDR1 is MNHEY, CDR2 SVGEGT, per germline. Between the trimmed V and J ends, which lost 6 bases and 0 bases, there was a span of 9 bases. The CDR3 is 14 residues long. CDR3 DNA: TGTGCCAGCAGCGGTGTCGATAGCAATCAGCCCCAGCATTTT. Protein product: CASSGVDSNQPQHF.

This chain uses TRBV9 with TRBJ2-1, with D possibly TRBD1 on 5 matching bases. CDR1 and CDR2 from the germline V gene are SGDLS and YYNGEE. The CDR3 loop spans 14 amino acids. V gave up 3 bases and J gave up 5 bases, with 12 bases separating them. The CDR3 nucleotides are TGTGCCAGCAGCGAGGGGCTGCTGGACAATGAGCAGTTCTTC. The encoded protein is CASSEGLLDNEQFF.

The V call is TRBV6-2 or TRBV6-3, the J call TRBJ1-3, with 9 bases lining up with TRBD1. CDR1 MNHEY and CDR2 SVGEGT come from the germline V gene. Unmatched junction bases numbered 7, after V lost 8 bases and J lost 2 bases. This CDR3 has 15 residues. The CDR3 spells CASVFGTGTGNTIYF. The DNA for the CDR3 is TGTGCCAGCGTCTTTGGGACAGGGACTGGAAACACCATATATTTT.